Listed below are T cell receptor beta chains from one sample, sequenced in a study of T cells after yellow fever vaccination. TCRdb reprocessed the 5' RACE reads via MiXCR and lists one record per CDR3 protein. The data contain 250,000 to 350,000 distinct CDR3 sequences, 3.5% to 4.5% of them singletons. The sequencing here drew on PBMCs, taken 15 days after the yellow fever booster vaccination. These receptors were taken from a man aged 18 to 29 who received the YFV17D yellow fever vaccine. Each CDR3 is given with its conserved first and last residue. The order of the fields is J gene, D gene, V gene, clone size, CDR3 protein, CDR3 DNA. A D gene is named only where the DNA matches it firmly. Rows may omit the clone size; those that give it use once, few, many or a size class.

J: TRBJ1-5
D: TRBD1
V: TRBV3-1
size: many
CDR3: CASSQVAGGPQHF
DNA: TGTGCCAGCAGCCAAGTGGCAGGGGGGCCCCAGCATTTT

J: TRBJ1-2
D: -
V: TRBV11-3
size: few
CDR3: CARWERRSFYGYTF
DNA: TGTGCCAGGTGGGAGCGACGCTCCTTCTATGGCTACACCTTC

J: TRBJ2-3
D: TRBD2
V: TRBV7-6
size: few
CDR3: CASTPRPAGSTDTQYF
DNA: TGTGCCAGCACCCCTAGACCAGCGGGGAGCACAGATACGCAGTATTTT

J: TRBJ1-3
D: TRBD1
V: TRBV7-6
size: -
CDR3: CASSSTGRSGNTIYF
DNA: TGTGCCAGCAGCTCGACAGGGAGGTCTGGAAACACCATATATTTT

J: TRBJ2-2
D: TRBD2
V: TRBV19
size: -
CDR3: CASQTRGGRNTGELFF
DNA: TGTGCCAGTCAGACACGGGGGGGGAGGAACACCGGGGAGCTGTTTTTT

J: TRBJ2-1
D: TRBD2
V: TRBV6-2/TRBV6-3
size: many
CDR3: CASKSQRGGRSRYNEQFF
DNA: TGTGCCAGCAAGTCCCAGCGGGGGGGCCGCTCTCGGTACAATGAGCAGTTCTTC

J: TRBJ2-1
D: -
V: TRBV29-1
size: many
CDR3: CSVDMGALTDEQFF
DNA: TGCAGCGTTGATATGGGGGCCCTGACTGATGAGCAGTTCTTC

J: TRBJ2-1
D: -
V: TRBV5-1
size: many
CDR3: CASSLEDRSSYNEQFF
DNA: TGCGCCAGCAGCTTGGAGGACCGGAGCTCCTACAATGAGCAGTTCTTC

J: TRBJ2-5
D: -
V: TRBV5-1
size: many
CDR3: CASSPSPTSASETQYF
DNA: TGCGCCAGCAGCCCATCACCTACATCAGCGTCAGAGACCCAGTACTTC

J: TRBJ2-3
D: -
V: TRBV20-1
size: many
CDR3: CSAAGDTQYF
DNA: TGCAGTGCAGCGGGAGATACGCAGTATTTT

J: TRBJ2-7
D: -
V: TRBV4-3
size: -
CDR3: CASSQVGEAEQYF
DNA: TGCGCCAGCAGCCAAGTCGGGGAGGCCGAGCAGTACTTC

J: TRBJ1-4
D: -
V: TRBV28
size: few
CDR3: CASSLGGRIANEKLFF
DNA: TGTGCCAGCAGTTTGGGGGGGCGCATCGCTAATGAAAAACTGTTTTTT